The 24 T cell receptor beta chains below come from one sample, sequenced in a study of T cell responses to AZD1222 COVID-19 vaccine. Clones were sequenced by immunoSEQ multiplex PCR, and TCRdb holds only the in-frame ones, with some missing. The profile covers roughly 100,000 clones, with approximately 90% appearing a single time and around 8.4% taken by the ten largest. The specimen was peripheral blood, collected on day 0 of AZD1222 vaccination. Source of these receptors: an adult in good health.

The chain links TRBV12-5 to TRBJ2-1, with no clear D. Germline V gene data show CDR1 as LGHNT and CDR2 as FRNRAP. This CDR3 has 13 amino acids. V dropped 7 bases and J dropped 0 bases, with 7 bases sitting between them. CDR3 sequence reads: CASAWSSYNEQFF. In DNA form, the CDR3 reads TGTGCTAGTGCGTGGAGCTCCTACAATGAGCAGTTCTTC.

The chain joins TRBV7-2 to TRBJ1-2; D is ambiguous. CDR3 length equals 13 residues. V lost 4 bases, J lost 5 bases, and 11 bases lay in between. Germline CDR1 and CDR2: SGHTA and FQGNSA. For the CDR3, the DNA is TGTGCCAGCAGCTCACGACGGACTTATGGCTACACCTTC. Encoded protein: CASSSRRTYGYTF.

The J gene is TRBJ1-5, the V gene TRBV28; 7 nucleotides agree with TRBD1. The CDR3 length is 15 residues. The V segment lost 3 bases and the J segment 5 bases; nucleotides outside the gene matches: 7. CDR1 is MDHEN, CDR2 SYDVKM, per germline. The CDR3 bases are TGTGCCAGCAGTTTTGGGGGACAGAACTATCAGCCCCAGCATTTT. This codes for CASSFGGQNYQPQHF. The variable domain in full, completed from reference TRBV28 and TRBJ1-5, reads DVKVTQSSRYLVKRTGEKVFLECVQDMDHENMFWYRQDPGLGLRLIYFSYDVKMKEKGDIPEGYSVSREKKERFSLILESASTNQTSMYLCASSFGGQNYQPQHFGDGTRLSIL.

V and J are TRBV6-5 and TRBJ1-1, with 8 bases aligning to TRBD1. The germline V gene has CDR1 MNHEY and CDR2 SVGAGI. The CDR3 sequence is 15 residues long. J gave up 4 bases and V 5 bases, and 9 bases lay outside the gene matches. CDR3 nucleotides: TGTGCCAGCAGTCGCGGACAGGGATTGGGCACTGAAGCTTTCTTT. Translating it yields CASSRGQGLGTEAFF.

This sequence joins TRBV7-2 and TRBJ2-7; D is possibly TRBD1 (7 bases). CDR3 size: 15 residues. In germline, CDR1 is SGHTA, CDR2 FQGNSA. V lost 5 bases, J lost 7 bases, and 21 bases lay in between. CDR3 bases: TGTGCCAGCAGCAAACTTGGGACAGTGGCGGGAGAGCAGTACTTC. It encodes CASSKLGTVAGEQYF. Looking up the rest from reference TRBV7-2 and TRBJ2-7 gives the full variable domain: GAGVSQSPSNKVTEKGKDVELRCDPISGHTALYWYRQSLGQGLEFLIYFQGNSAPDKSGLPSDRFSAERTGGSVSTLTIQRTQQEDSAVYLCASSKLGTVAGEQYFGPGTRLTVT.

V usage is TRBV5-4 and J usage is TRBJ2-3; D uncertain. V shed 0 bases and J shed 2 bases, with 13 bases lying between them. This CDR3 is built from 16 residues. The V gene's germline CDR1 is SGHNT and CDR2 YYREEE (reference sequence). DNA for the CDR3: TGTGCCAGCAGCTTGGGGGCGGATCTGGCCACAGATACGCAGTATTTT. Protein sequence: CASSLGADLATDTQYF.

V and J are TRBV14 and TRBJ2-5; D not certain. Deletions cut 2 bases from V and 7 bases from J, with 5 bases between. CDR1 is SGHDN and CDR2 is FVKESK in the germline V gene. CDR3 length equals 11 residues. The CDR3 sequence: CASSQYGTQYF. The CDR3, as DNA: TGTGCCAGCAGCCAATACGGGACCCAGTACTTC.

Here the CDR3 reads CATLTDSYEQYF. CDR3 sequence (DNA): TGTGCCACCCTGACAGACTCCTACGAGCAGTACTTC. This chain links TRBV28 with TRBJ2-7; tentative D call: TRBD1 (5 bases). The V end was cut by 10 bases, the J end by 0 bases, with 10 bases between. The CDR3 runs to 12 residues. The germline gives CDR1 MDHEN, CDR2 SYDVKM. Full variable domain (missing parts from reference TRBV28 and TRBJ2-7): DVKVTQSSRYLVKRTGEKVFLECVQDMDHENMFWYRQDPGLGLRLIYFSYDVKMKEKGDIPEGYSVSREKKERFSLILESASTNQTSMYLCATLTDSYEQYFGPGTRLTVT.

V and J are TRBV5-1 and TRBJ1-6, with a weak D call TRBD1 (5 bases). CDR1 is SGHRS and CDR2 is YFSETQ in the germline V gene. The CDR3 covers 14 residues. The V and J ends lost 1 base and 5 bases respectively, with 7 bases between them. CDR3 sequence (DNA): TGCGCCAGCAGCTTGCGAGGGGATAATTCACCCCTCCACTTT. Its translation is CASSLRGDNSPLHF.

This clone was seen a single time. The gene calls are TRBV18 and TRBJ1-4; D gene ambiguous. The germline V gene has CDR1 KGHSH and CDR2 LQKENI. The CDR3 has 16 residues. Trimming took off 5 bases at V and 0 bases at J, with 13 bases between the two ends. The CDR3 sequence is CASSAPPQATNEKLFF. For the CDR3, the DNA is TGTGCCAGCTCAGCCCCACCCCAGGCAACTAATGAAAAACTGTTTTTT.

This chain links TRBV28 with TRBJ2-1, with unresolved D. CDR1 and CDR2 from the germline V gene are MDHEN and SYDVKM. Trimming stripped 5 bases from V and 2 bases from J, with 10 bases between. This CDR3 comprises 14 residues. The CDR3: CASSPPDTYNEQFF. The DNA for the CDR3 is TGTGCCAGCAGTCCTCCAGACACCTACAATGAGCAGTTCTTC.

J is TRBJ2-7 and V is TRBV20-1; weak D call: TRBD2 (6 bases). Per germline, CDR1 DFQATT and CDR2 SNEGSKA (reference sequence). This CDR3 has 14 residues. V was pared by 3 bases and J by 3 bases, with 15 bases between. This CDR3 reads CSASVRRAHYEQYF. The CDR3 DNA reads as TGCAGTGCTAGTGTGAGGAGGGCTCACTACGAGCAGTACTTC.

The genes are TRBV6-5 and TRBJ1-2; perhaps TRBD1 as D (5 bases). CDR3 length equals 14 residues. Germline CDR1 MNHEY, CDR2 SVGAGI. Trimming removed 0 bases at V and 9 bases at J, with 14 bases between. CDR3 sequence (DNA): TGTGCCAGCAGTTACTCGGCACAGGCGGTGAGCTACACCTTC. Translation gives CASSYSAQAVSYTF.

DNA for the CDR3: TGTGCCAGCAACCCCCGGGCACTTGGAAACACCATATATTTT. It codes for CASNPRALGNTIYF. This chain connects TRBV6-5 to TRBJ1-3; D is ambiguous. V was trimmed by 7 bases and J by 3 bases, leaving 13 bases between them. Germline assignment: CDR1 MNHEY and CDR2 SVGAGI. CDR3 length: 14 residues.

The CDR3 loop is CASSVVPSSNTEAFF. As DNA, the CDR3 is TGTGCCAGCAGCGTAGTTCCCTCCTCGAACACTGAAGCTTTCTTT. The chain uses TRBV9 and TRBJ1-1, with D uncertain. V lost 0 bases and J 1 base, leaving 10 bases between the germline ends. CDR3 size: 15 residues. Germline CDR1 and CDR2: SGDLS and YYNGEE.

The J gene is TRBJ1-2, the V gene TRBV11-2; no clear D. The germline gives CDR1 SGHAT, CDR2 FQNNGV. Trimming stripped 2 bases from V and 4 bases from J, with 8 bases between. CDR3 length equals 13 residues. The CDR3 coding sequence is TGTGCCAGCAGCTTACAAGGGTCCTATGGCTACACCTTC. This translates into CASSLQGSYGYTF.

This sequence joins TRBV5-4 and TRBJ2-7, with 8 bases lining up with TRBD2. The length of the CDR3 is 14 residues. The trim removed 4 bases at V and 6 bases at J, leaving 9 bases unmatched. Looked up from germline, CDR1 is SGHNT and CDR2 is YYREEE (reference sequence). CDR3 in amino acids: CASSPGRGPFEQYF. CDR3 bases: TGTGCCAGCAGCCCCGGGAGGGGTCCCTTCGAGCAGTACTTC.

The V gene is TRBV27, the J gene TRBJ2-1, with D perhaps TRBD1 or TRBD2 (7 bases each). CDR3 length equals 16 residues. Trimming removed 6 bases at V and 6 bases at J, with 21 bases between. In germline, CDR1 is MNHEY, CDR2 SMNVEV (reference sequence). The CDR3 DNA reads TGTGCCAGCAGCCGAGGGGGCGGGGGAATGGGCAATGAGCAGTTCTTC. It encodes CASSRGGGGMGNEQFF.

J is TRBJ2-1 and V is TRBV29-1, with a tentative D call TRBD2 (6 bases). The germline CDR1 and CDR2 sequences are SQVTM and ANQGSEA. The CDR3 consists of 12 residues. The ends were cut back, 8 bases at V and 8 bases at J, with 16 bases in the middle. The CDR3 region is CSFGGSWDEQFF. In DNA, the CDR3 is TGCAGCTTTGGGGGGTCGTGGGATGAGCAGTTCTTC.

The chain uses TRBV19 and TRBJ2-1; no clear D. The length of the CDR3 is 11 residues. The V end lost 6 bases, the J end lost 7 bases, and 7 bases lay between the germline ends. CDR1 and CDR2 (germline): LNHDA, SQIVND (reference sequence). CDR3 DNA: TGTGCCAGTAGAAGGGAAAATGAGCAGTTCTTC. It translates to CASRRENEQFF.

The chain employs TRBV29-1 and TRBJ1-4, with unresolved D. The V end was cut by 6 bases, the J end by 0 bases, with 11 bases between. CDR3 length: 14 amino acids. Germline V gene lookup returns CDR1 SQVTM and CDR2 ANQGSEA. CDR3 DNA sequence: TGCAGCGTCTGTCCGGGATCAACTAATGAAAAACTGTTTTTT. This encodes CSVCPGSTNEKLFF. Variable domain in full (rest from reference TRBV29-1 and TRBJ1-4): SAVISQKPSRDICQRGTSLTIQCQVDSQVTMMFWYRQQPGQSLTLIATANQGSEATYESGFVIDKFPISRPNLTFSTLTVSNMSPEDSSIYLCSVCPGSTNEKLFFGSGTQLSVL.

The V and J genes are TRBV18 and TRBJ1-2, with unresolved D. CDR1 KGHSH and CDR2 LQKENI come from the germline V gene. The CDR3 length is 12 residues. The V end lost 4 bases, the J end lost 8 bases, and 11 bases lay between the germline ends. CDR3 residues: CASSRILEGYTF. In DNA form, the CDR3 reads TGTGCCAGCTCACGAATTCTTGAGGGCTACACCTTC.

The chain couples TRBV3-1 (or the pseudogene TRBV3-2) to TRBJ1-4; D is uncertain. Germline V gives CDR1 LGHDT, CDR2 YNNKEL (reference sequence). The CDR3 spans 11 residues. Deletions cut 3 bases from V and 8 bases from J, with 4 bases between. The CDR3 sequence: CASSQQEKLFF. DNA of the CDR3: TGTGCCAGCAGCCAGCAGGAAAAACTGTTTTTT.

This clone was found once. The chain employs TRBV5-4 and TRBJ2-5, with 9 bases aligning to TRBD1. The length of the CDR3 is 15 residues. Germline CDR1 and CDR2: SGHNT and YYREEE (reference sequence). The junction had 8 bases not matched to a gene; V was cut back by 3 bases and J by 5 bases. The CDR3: CASSSGTGRGETQYF. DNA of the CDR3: TGTGCCAGCAGCTCTGGGACAGGGAGGGGGGAGACCCAGTACTTC.